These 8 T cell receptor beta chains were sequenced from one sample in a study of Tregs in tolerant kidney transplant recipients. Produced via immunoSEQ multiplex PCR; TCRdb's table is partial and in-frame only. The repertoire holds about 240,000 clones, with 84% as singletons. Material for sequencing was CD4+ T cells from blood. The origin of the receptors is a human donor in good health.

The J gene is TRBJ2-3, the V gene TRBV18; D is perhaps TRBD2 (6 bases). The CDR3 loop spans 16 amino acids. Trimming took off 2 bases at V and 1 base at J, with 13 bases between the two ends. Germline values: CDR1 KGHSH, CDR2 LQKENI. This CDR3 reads CASSPISWEGTDTQYF. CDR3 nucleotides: TGTGCCAGCTCACCAATATCCTGGGAGGGCACAGATACGCAGTATTTT.

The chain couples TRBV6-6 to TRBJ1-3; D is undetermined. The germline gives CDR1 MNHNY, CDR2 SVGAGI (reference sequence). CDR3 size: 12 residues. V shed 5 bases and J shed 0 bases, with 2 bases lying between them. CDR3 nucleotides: TGTGCCAGCAGTGGCTCTGGAAACACCATATATTTT. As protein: CASSGSGNTIYF.

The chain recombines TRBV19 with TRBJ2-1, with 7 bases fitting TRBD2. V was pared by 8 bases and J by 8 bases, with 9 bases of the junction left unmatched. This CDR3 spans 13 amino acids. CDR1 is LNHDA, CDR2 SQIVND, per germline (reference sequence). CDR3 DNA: TGTGCCAGTCGATGGGGGGGAAGCGATGAGCAGTTCTTC. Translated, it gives CASRWGGSDEQFF.

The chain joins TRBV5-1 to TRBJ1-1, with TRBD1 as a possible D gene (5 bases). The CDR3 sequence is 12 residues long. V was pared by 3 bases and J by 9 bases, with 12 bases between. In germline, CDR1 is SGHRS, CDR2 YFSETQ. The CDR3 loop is CASSSAGTQAFF. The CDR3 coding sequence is TGCGCCAGCAGCTCGGCAGGGACCCAAGCTTTCTTT.

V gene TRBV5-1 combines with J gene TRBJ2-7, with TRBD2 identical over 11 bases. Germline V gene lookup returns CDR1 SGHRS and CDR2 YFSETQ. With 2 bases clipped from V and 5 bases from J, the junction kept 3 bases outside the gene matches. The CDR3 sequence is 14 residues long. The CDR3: CASSFPGLADEQYF. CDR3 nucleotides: TGCGCCAGCAGCTTCCCGGGACTAGCGGACGAGCAGTACTTC.

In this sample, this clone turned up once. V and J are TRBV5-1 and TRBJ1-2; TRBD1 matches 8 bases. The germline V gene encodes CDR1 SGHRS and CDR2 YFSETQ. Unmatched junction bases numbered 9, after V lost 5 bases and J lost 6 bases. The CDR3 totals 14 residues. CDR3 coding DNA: TGCGCCAGCAGACCAGGACAGGGCCGGGATGGCTACACCTTC. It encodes CASRPGQGRDGYTF.

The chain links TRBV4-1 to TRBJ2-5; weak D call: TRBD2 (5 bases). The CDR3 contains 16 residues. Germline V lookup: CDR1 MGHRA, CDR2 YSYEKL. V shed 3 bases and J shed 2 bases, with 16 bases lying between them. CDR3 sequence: CASSQRTGRHQETQYF. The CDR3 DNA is TGCGCCAGCAGCCAGAGGACGGGAAGACATCAAGAGACCCAGTACTTC.

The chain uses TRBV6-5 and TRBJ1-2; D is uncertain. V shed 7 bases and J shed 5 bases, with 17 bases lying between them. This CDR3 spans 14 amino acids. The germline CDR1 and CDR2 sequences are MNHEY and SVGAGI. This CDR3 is CASTNGPSSYGYTF. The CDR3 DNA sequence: TGTGCCAGCACTAACGGTCCATCCTCTTATGGCTACACCTTC.